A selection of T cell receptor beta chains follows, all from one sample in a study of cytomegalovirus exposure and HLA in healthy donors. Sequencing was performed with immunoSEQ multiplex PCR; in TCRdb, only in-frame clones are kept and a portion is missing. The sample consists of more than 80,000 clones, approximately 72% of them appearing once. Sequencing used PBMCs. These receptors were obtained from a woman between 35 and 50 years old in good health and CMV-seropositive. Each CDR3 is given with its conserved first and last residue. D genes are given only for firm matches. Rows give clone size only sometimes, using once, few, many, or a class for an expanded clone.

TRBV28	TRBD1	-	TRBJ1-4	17	CASSSEYRGRSPEKLFF	TGTGCCAGCAGTTCAGAGTACAGGGGTCGAAGCCCAGAGAAACTGTTTTTT
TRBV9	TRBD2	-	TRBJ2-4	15	CASSASGLSLNIQYF	TGTGCCAGCAGCGCCTCGGGACTATCTTTAAACATTCAGTACTTC
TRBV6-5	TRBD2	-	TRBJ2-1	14	CASRGSAGGNEQFF	TGTGCCAGCAGAGGTAGCGCGGGGGGCAATGAGCAGTTCTTC
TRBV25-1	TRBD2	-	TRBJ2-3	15	CASMGLARHTDTQYF	TGTGCCAGCATGGGACTAGCGCGCCACACAGATACGCAGTATTTT
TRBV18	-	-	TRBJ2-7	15	CASSPPQGLSSRQYF	TGTGCCAGCTCACCACCCCAGGGCCTGAGCTCACGGCAGTACTTC
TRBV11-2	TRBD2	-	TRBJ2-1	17	CASSRGLAEPPYNEQFF	TGTGCCAGCAGCCGCGGACTAGCGGAACCTCCCTACAATGAGCAGTTCTTC
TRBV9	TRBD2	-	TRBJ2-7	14	CASSVTSESYEQYF	TGTGCCAGCAGCGTTACTAGCGAATCCTACGAGCAGTACTTC
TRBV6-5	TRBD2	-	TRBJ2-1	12	CASRATSGRAIF	TGTGCCAGCAGAGCCACTAGCGGGAGGGCCATCTTC
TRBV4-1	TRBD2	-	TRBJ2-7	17	CASSQPLAGGRIYEQYF	TGCGCCAGCAGCCAACCGCTAGCGGGAGGGCGGATCTACGAGCAGTACTTC
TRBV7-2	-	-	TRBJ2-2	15	CASSLALGDTGELFF	TGTGCCAGCAGCTTAGCGCTAGGGGACACCGGGGAGCTGTTTTTT
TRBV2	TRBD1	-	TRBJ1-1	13	CASSPTGGTEAFF	TGTGCCAGCAGTCCCACAGGGGGCACTGAAGCTTTCTTT
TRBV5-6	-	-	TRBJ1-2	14	CASSLEVGAGGYTF	TGTGCCAGCAGCTTGGAGGTCGGGGCGGGAGGCTACACCTTC
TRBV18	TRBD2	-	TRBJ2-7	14	CASSPAASGYEQYF	TGTGCCAGCTCACCAGCGGCTAGCGGGTACGAGCAGTACTTC
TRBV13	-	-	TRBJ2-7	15	CASSSGQGTGYEQYF	TGTGCCAGCAGCTCGGGCCAGGGGACCGGCTACGAGCAGTACTTC
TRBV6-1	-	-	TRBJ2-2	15	CASSEYGGNTGELFF	TGTGCCAGCAGTGAATACGGGGGGAACACCGGGGAGCTGTTTTTT
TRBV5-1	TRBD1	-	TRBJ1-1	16	CASSWNRDSLHTEAFF	TGCGCCAGCAGCTGGAACCGGGACAGTCTTCACACTGAAGCTTTCTTT
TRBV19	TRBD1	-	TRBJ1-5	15	CASSMGQGGTQPQHF	TGTGCCAGTAGTATGGGACAGGGGGGGACTCAGCCCCAGCATTTT
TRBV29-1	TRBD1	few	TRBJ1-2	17	CSVEDRRGQGPLYGYTF	TGCAGCGTTGAAGATCGTCGGGGACAGGGCCCCCTCTATGGCTACACCTTC
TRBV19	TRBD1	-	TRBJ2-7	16	CASSTFKGARSYEQYF	TGTGCCAGTAGTACCTTTAAGGGGGCGCGATCCTACGAGCAGTACTTC
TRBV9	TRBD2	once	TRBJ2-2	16	CASSDGGGVITGELFF	TGTGCCAGCAGTGATGGGGGAGGGGTTATCACCGGGGAGCTGTTTTTT
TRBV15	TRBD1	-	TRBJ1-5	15	CATSPRGLSNQPQHF	TGTGCCACCAGCCCCAGGGGGTTAAGCAATCAGCCCCAGCATTTT
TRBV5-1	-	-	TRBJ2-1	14	CASSFSSESDEQFF	TGCGCCAGCAGCTTTTCTTCGGAGTCCGATGAGCAGTTCTTC
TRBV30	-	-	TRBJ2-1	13	CAWSRDLYNEQFF	TGTGCCTGGAGCCGGGACTTGTACAATGAGCAGTTCTTC
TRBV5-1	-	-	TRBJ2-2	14	CASSLTENTGELFF	TGCGCCAGCAGCCTAACAGAGAACACCGGGGAGCTGTTTTTT
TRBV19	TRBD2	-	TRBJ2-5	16	CASSIAGTSGTVTQYF	TGTGCCAGTAGTATAGCAGGGACTAGCGGTACTGTGACCCAGTACTTC
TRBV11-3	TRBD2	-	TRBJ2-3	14	CASSFGLETDTQYF	TGTGCCAGCAGCTTCGGACTAGAGACAGATACGCAGTATTTT
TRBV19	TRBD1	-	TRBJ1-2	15	CASSIKPGQDYGYTF	TGTGCCAGTAGTATAAAACCGGGACAGGACTATGGCTACACCTTC